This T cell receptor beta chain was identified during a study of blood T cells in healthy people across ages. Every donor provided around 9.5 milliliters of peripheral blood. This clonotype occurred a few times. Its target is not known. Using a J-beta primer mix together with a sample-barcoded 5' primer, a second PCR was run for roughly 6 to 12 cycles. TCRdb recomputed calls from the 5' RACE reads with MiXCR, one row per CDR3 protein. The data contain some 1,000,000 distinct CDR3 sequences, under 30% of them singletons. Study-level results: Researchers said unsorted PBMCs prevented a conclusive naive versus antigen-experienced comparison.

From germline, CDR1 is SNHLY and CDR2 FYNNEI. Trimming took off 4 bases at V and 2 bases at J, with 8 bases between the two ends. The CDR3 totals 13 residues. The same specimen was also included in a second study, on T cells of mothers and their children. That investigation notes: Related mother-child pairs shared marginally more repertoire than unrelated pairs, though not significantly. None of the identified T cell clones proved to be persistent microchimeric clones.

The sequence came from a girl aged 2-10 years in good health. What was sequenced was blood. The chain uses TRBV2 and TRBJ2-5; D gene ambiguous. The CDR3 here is CASSVGKQETQYF. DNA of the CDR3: TGTGCCAGCAGTGTGGGTAAACAAGAGACCCAGTACTTC.